Here is one T cell receptor (beta chain) with its context. Its antigen is unidentified. The sample belongs to a study of vaccination and CD4 T cells after COVID-19. At the level of the study: Each participant was administered two doses of a vaccine, which was either BNT162b2 or mRNA-1273. Cultures acting as controls obtained a CEFX pool, an HIV-1 Nef pool, or no peptide.

Cultured CD4+ T cell DNA underwent sequencing with the Oncomine TCR Beta short-read assay. Cultured CD4+ T cells were the source of extracted genomic DNA. TCRdb analysed the PCR reads with MiXCR anew, one entry per CDR3 protein. The data contain over 7,500 distinct CDR3 sequences, nearly 35% of them singletons. Treatment in this sample: approximately nine-day PBMC culture with coronavirus spike peptide pools or control peptides (ViraFEST assay). The unexposed donor provided CD4+ T cells, which were taken before the COVID-19 pandemic (2011-2018). The ViraFEST method relied on peptide pools to expand antigen-specific T cells, followed by TCR sequencing. Culture proceeded for roughly 10 days, and CD4+ T cells were then isolated by negative selection. The receptor was isolated from a human donor in good health. The sample comprised CD4+ T cells from blood, cultured in vitro.

CDR3 DNA: TGTGCCAGCAGCTTTAGGGACACGAATTACAATGAGCAGTTCTTC. It is translated as CASSFRDTNYNEQFF. The chain carries TRBV11-3 and TRBJ2-1; TRBD1 might be the D (6 bases). Germline V lookup: CDR1 SGHNT, CDR2 YENEEA. CDR3 length: 15 amino acids. With 3 bases removed from V and 4 bases from J, the gap between germline ends came to 13 bases.